This TCR beta chain emerged from a study of glioma-infiltrating T cells after dendritic cell vaccination. Study details: Between about 2002 and 2012, patients got autologous tumor lysate-pulsed dendritic cell vaccines.

Amplification used 60 V beta primers and 13 J beta primers. Produced via immunoSEQ multiplex PCR; TCRdb's table is partial and in-frame only. Altogether 100,000 or so clones are present, 65% to 90% being singletons, with the ten largest covering approximately 15%. Isocitrate dehydrogenase mutation was absent in all glioblastoma patients. The germline CDR1 and CDR2 sequences are MGHRA and YSYEKL. Trimming cost V 1 base and J 6 bases; bases outside gene matches: 3. CDR3 length: 15 residues. This sequence joins TRBV4-1 and TRBJ1-5, with 10 nucleotides matching TRBD1. The origin of this receptor is a human donor with glioblastoma. Sequenced here: blood, sampled before dendritic cell vaccination. CDR3 protein: CASSQGTGGTQPQHF. CDR3 DNA: TGCGCCAGCAGCCAAGGGACAGGGGGGACTCAGCCCCAGCATTTT.